A single sample is the source of the 12 T cell receptor beta chains below, sequenced in a study of T-cell memory formation after mild COVID-19. TCRdb called the 5' RACE reads again in MiXCR, with one record for every CDR3 protein. The sample lists a few hundred thousand distinct CDR3 sequences; about 22% were seen once. The material sequenced was PBMCs or a T cell subset sorted from them (not recorded which). The receptor set was obtained from an adult woman who had mild COVID-19 (a few samples of this study predate the infection). Cell type and time point are not known.

This clonotype was counted only a few times. The genes are TRBV5-1 and TRBJ2-3, with 13 bases that match TRBD2. Germline V gives CDR1 SGHRS, CDR2 YFSETQ. The junction had 8 bases not matched to a gene; V was cut back by 5 bases and J by 5 bases. This CDR3 comprises 16 residues. CDR3 region: CASRRGLAGELDTQYF. The CDR3 nucleotides are TGCGCCAGCAGACGAGGACTAGCGGGAGAATTAGATACGCAGTATTTT.

The chain combines TRBV4-1 with TRBJ2-7; 9 bases match TRBD1. With 3 bases clipped from V and 2 bases from J, the junction kept 8 bases outside the gene matches. The CDR3 totals 16 residues. The germline V gene has CDR1 MGHRA and CDR2 YSYEKL. CDR3 coding DNA: TGCGCCAGCAGCCATTCCAGGACAGGGGACACCTACGAGCAGTACTTC. This codes for CASSHSRTGDTYEQYF.

This clonotype appeared a few times. V is TRBV12-3 or TRBV12-4 and J is TRBJ2-5; no reliable D call. The CDR3 has 13 residues. The V and J ends lost 4 bases and 3 bases respectively, with 9 bases between them. The CDR3 sequence: CASSSDLKETQYF. Here the CDR3 DNA reads TGTGCCAGCAGTTCCGACTTAAAAGAGACCCAGTACTTC.

The sample holds one count of this clonotype. J is TRBJ2-3 and V is TRBV2; D uncertain. Germline CDR1 SNHLY, CDR2 FYNNEI. The CDR3 contains 16 residues. The V end lost 9 bases, the J end lost 7 bases, and 26 bases lay between the germline ends. The CDR3 here is CASTSREVPSGYTQYF. The CDR3, as DNA: TGTGCCAGTACCTCAAGGGAAGTACCATCTGGGTATACGCAGTATTTT.

CDR3 protein: CASSAGGTGGDGYTF. CDR3 nucleotide sequence: TGTGCCAGCAGCGCCGGGGGGACAGGGGGCGATGGCTACACCTTC. The J gene is TRBJ1-2, the V gene TRBV9; 12 bases match TRBD1. The germline V gene encodes CDR1 SGDLS and CDR2 YYNGEE. This CDR3 region has 15 residues. Losses at the gene ends were 3 bases for V and 6 bases for J; bases not matched to a gene: 6.

The chain is built from TRBV4-2 and TRBJ2-3; D not resolved. Germline lookup yields CDR1 LGHNA and CDR2 YNFKEQ. The V end lost 6 bases, the J end lost 5 bases, and 9 bases lay between the germline ends. This CDR3 comprises 12 residues. The DNA for the CDR3 is TGTGCCAGCAGATCTGTGGAAGATACGCAGTATTTT. Translated, it gives CASRSVEDTQYF.

The rearrangement uses TRBV5-4 and TRBJ2-3; 7 bases agree with TRBD2. CDR1 SGHNT and CDR2 YYREEE come from the germline V gene (reference sequence). The J segment lost 5 bases and the V segment lost 3 bases, leaving 9 bases of the junction unmatched. The CDR3 has 15 residues. The chain's CDR3 is CASSYSQRDRDTQYF. CDR3 nucleotides: TGTGCCAGCAGCTACAGTCAGCGGGACCGAGATACGCAGTATTTT.

This clonotype has a handful of counts. V gene TRBV3-1 combines with J gene TRBJ2-1; 7 bases are shared with TRBD1. The germline CDR1 and CDR2 sequences are LGHDT and YNNKEL (reference sequence). V shed 1 base, J shed 9 bases, and the junction held 9 bases outside the gene matches. The CDR3 has 15 amino acids. The CDR3 loop reads CASSQGIQGSGEQFF. In DNA, the CDR3 is TGTGCCAGCAGCCAAGGCATACAGGGGAGCGGTGAGCAGTTCTTC.

The CDR3 DNA sequence: TGTGCCAGCTCACCACCGAGTAGCTTAGTTACCTACGAGCAGTACTTC. Protein: CASSPPSSLVTYEQYF. V usage is TRBV18 and J usage is TRBJ2-7; D is unclear. The germline CDR1 and CDR2 sequences are KGHSH and LQKENI. V was clipped by 0 bases and J by 2 bases, with 14 bases between them. CDR3 size: 16 residues. Full variable domain (outside the CDR3, taken from reference TRBV18 and TRBJ2-7): NAGVMQNPRHLVRRRGQEARLRCSPMKGHSHVYWYRQLPEEGLKFMVYLQKENIIDESGMPKERFSAEFPKEGPSILRIQQVVRGDSAAYFCASSPPSSLVTYEQYFGPGTRLTVT.

The chain uses TRBV5-1 and TRBJ2-7; D not resolved. V gave up 1 base and J gave up 8 bases, with 13 bases separating them. Looked up from germline, CDR1 is SGHRS and CDR2 is YFSETQ. CDR3 length: 13 residues. Here the CDR3 DNA reads TGCGCCAGCAGCTTGCACTCGCCAGGCCAGCAGTACTTC. This encodes CASSLHSPGQQYF.

This clonotype was detected many times. The chain joins TRBV20-1 to TRBJ2-1; 10 positions match TRBD2. CDR1 is DFQATT, CDR2 SNEGSKA, per germline (reference sequence). V lost 4 bases, J lost 5 bases, and 8 bases stayed unmatched. The CDR3 extends over 15 amino acids. CDR3 DNA sequence: TGCAGTGCTACATTCAGCGGGGGGGCAGACAATGAGCAGTTCTTC. Protein sequence: CSATFSGGADNEQFF.

This clonotype has just a few counts. The chain uses TRBV4-3 and TRBJ1-4; D ambiguous. The CDR3 spans 15 residues. CDR1 and CDR2 from the germline V gene are LGHNA and YSLEER. With 4 bases removed from V and 6 bases from J, the gap between germline ends came to 15 bases. CDR3 residues: CASSPSPSSDEKLFF. In DNA, the CDR3 is TGCGCCAGCAGCCCGAGCCCATCCTCAGATGAAAAACTGTTTTTT.